Below are 26 T cell receptor beta chains sequenced from a single sample in a study of T cell repertoires in cytomegalovirus infection. TCRdb reprocessed the reads with MiXCR, giving one entry per CDR3 protein. This sample has roughly 760,000 distinct CDR3 sequences, with 35% to 40% found just once. The sequenced sample consisted of PBMCs. These receptors all stem from a human donor in good health (CMV status not recorded). Some clones in this sample may be carry-over from other donors' samples.

The chain has TRBV15 and TRBJ2-3; possibly TRBD2 for D (6 bases). The CDR3 has 15 amino acids. CDR1 is LNHNV, CDR2 YYDKDF, per germline (reference sequence). With 0 bases removed from V and 3 bases from J, the gap between germline ends came to 10 bases. The DNA of the CDR3 is TGTGCCACCAGCAGAGAGAGTGGGGGGACAGATACGCAGTATTTT. Translating it yields CATSRESGGTDTQYF. Full variable domain (outside the CDR3, taken from reference TRBV15 and TRBJ2-3): DAMVIQNPRYQVTQFGKPVTLSCSQTLNHNVMYWYQQKSSQAPKLLFHYYDKDFNNEADTPDNFQSRRPNTSFCFLDIRSPGLGDTAMYLCATSRESGGTDTQYFGPGTRLTVL.

This clonotype was detected only a few times. This chain uses TRBV7-2 with TRBJ1-5; no clear D. Germline lookup yields CDR1 SGHTA and CDR2 FQGNSA. There are 18 residues in the CDR3. Between the trimmed V and J ends, which lost 1 base and 0 bases, there was a span of 16 bases. Here the CDR3 reads CASSLGGFGGPSNQPQHF. The CDR3, as DNA: TGTGCCAGCAGCTTAGGAGGTTTTGGAGGTCCTAGCAATCAGCCCCAGCATTTT.

Worth noting for this clonotype: At one end the junction does not follow the germline gene, possibly because of a read error. The chain links TRBV11-2 to TRBJ2-5, with 10 positions matching TRBD2. CDR1 SGHAT and CDR2 FQNNGV come from the germline V gene. There are 15 residues in the CDR3. The CDR3 protein is CTSSLGLAGEETQYF. CDR3 sequence (DNA): TGTACCAGCAGCTTAGGGCTAGCGGGGGAAGAGACCCAGTACTTC. Variable domain in full (rest from reference TRBV11-2 and TRBJ2-5): EAGVAQSPRYKIIEKRQSVAFWCNPISGHATLYWYQQILGQGPKLLIQFQNNGVVDDSQLPKDRFSAERLKGVDSTLKIQPAKLEDSAVYLCTSSLGLAGEETQYFGPGTRLLVL.

This chain joins TRBV5-1 and TRBJ1-6; D possibly corresponds to TRBD1 (5 bases). The V gene lost 1 base and the J gene lost 9 bases, with 14 bases spanning the gap. The germline CDR1 and CDR2 sequences are SGHRS and YFSETQ. The CDR3 runs 15 residues. CDR3 amino acids: CASSLKGDSASPLHF. Written as DNA, the CDR3 is TGCGCCAGCAGCTTGAAGGGTGACAGTGCTTCACCCCTCCACTTT.

This clonotype has just a few counts. This chain uses TRBV6-2 or TRBV6-3 with TRBJ2-2; TRBD2 aligns across 14 bases. CDR3 length equals 18 residues. V shed 6 bases and J 7 bases; nucleotides not matched to a gene: 13. Germline V gives CDR1 MNHEY, CDR2 SVGEGT. This chain's CDR3 is CASSLTSGRAALDGELFF. The CDR3 nucleotides are TGTGCCAGCAGCCTGACTAGCGGGAGGGCCGCATTGGACGGGGAGCTGTTTTTT.

J is TRBJ1-1 and V is TRBV7-9, with 9 positions matching TRBD1. Germline trimming cut 5 bases from V and 10 bases from J; bases unmatched to any gene: 17. CDR3 length: 16 residues. In germline, CDR1 is SEHNR, CDR2 FQNEAQ (reference sequence). The CDR3 bases are TGTGCCAGCAGCCCGAAAGGGACAGGGCCTCGGATTCGAGCTTTCTTT. Translation: CASSPKGTGPRIRAFF.

This chain links TRBV10-3 with TRBJ2-3; D is undetermined. CDR1 ENHRY and CDR2 SYGVKD come from the germline V gene. The length of the CDR3 is 14 residues. Between the trimmed V and J ends, which lost 3 bases and 6 bases, there was a span of 13 bases. CDR3 sequence reads: CAISDLIGLDTQYF. The CDR3 DNA reads TGTGCCATCAGTGACCTCATAGGGCTTGATACGCAGTATTTT.

The J gene is TRBJ1-5, the V gene TRBV19; D unresolved. The V end was cut by 7 bases, the J end by 6 bases, with 13 bases between. CDR1 LNHDA and CDR2 SQIVND come from the germline V gene (reference sequence). The CDR3 loop spans 13 amino acids. CDR3 sequence (DNA): TGTGCCAGTAAAAGAGGCGGCGGTCAGCCCCAGCATTTT. Protein: CASKRGGGQPQHF. Drawing the rest from reference TRBV19 and TRBJ1-5, the complete variable domain is DGGITQSPKYLFRKEGQNVTLSCEQNLNHDAMYWYRQDPGQGLRLIYYSQIVNDFQKGDIAEGYSVSREKKESFPLTVTSAQKNPTAFYLCASKRGGGQPQHFGDGTRLSIL.

This sequence joins TRBV4-1 and TRBJ2-5; 7 nucleotides align to TRBD1. The V and J ends lost 0 bases and 4 bases, in that order; junction bases with no gene match: 11. Germline V lookup: CDR1 MGHRA, CDR2 YSYEKL. This CDR3 contains 17 residues. The CDR3 coding sequence is TGCGCCAGCAGCCAAGACCCCCCCGGGACAGTAACAGAGACCCAGTACTTC. This encodes CASSQDPPGTVTETQYF.

Note on this clonotype: The germline gene is not matched at one end of the junction; a read error may be the cause. This chain connects TRBV19 to TRBJ1-2; 8 bases are a match to TRBD1. This CDR3 has 12 amino acids. Germline loops: CDR1 LNHDA, CDR2 SQIVND (reference sequence). CDR3 region: CASHDRGYGDTF. Written as DNA, the CDR3 is TGTGCCAGCCATGACAGGGGCTATGGCGACACCTTC.

This clonotype was detected many times. J is TRBJ2-4 and V is TRBV6-1; 11 nucleotides agree with TRBD2. Germline-derived CDR1 and CDR2 are MNHNS and SASEGT. This CDR3 has 15 amino acids. V shed 2 bases and J 3 bases; nucleotides not matched to a gene: 0. CDR3 DNA: TGTGCCAGCAGTGAACTAGCGGGAGGCAAAAACATTCAGTACTTC. This sequence encodes CASSELAGGKNIQYF.

CDR3 residues: CASSSTGRNQETQYF. The CDR3 DNA sequence: TGTGCCAGCAGTTCCACTGGACGTAACCAAGAGACCCAGTACTTC. V gene TRBV28 combines with J gene TRBJ2-5; no clear D. Germline values: CDR1 MDHEN, CDR2 SYDVKM. The CDR3 runs 15 residues. V shed 4 bases and J shed 0 bases, with 12 bases lying between them.

This clonotype was detected ten times or more. The J gene is TRBJ2-6, the V gene TRBV7-8; unclear D gene. The V end lost 0 bases, the J end lost 2 bases, and 2 bases lay between the germline ends. Germline CDR1 is SGHVS and CDR2 is FQNEAQ. CDR3 size: 14 residues. CDR3 coding DNA: TGTGCCAGCAGCTTAGCCCCTGGGGCCAACGTCCTGACTTTC. Translation gives CASSLAPGANVLTF.

This clonotype showed up just a few times. This chain uses TRBV27 with TRBJ2-2; D is possibly TRBD1 (5 bases). This CDR3 has 15 amino acids. Germline V gives CDR1 MNHEY, CDR2 SMNVEV (reference sequence). Trimming stripped 6 bases from V and 4 bases from J, with 15 bases between. As DNA, the CDR3 is TGTGCCAGCAGGGCTTGGGGCTTGGGCACCGGGGAGCTGTTTTTT. Amino acids: CASRAWGLGTGELFF.

This clonotype was detected only a few times. J is TRBJ1-5 and V is TRBV27, with D possibly TRBD1 on 5 matching bases. Germline values: CDR1 MNHEY, CDR2 SMNVEV (reference sequence). V was trimmed by 1 base and J by 0 bases, leaving 13 bases between them. There are 17 residues in the CDR3. The DNA of the CDR3 is TGTGCCAGCAGTTTATTAGGACACCGAATTAGCAATCAGCCCCAGCATTTT. The encoded protein is CASSLLGHRISNQPQHF.

This clonotype has a count of ten or more. A read error may account for a junction end that differs from germline. The rearrangement uses TRBV7-7 and TRBJ2-5, with unresolved D. Germline V gene data show CDR1 as SSHAT and CDR2 as FNYEAQ (reference sequence). The CDR3 runs to 13 residues. As DNA, the CDR3 is TGTGCTAGCAGCCCCGGCCCCGGAGAGACCCAGTACTTC. Protein product: CASSPGPGETQYF.

There are a few counts of this clonotype. The chain links TRBV4-1 to TRBJ1-2; D not certain. The CDR3 consists of 14 residues. V lost 1 base and J lost 2, with 8 bases in between. Germline V gives CDR1 MGHRA, CDR2 YSYEKL. The CDR3 DNA is TGCGCCAGCAGCCAAGGGAGCCTGAACTATGGCTACACCTTC. This sequence encodes CASSQGSLNYGYTF.

In this sample, this clonotype turned up many times. The V and J genes are TRBV28 and TRBJ1-4; D might be TRBD1 (6 bases). Germline CDR1 and CDR2: MDHEN and SYDVKM. V was clipped by 6 bases and J by 6 bases, with 11 bases between them. The CDR3 is 13 amino acids. The CDR3 DNA follows: TGTGCCAGCAGGGGGGGGCGATATGAAAAACTGTTTTTT. Translated, it gives CASRGGRYEKLFF.

This clonotype was counted only a few times. This rearrangement joins TRBV11-2 to TRBJ1-1; 7 bases map to TRBD1. Losses at the gene ends were 6 bases for V and 5 bases for J; bases not matched to a gene: 6. Per the germline V gene, CDR1 is SGHAT and CDR2 is FQNNGV. CDR3 size: 13 residues. In DNA form, the CDR3 reads TGTGCCAGCAGGCCACAGGGGTTGACTGAAGCTTTCTTT. Translated, it gives CASRPQGLTEAFF.

The gene calls are TRBV28 and TRBJ1-1; the match to TRBD1 covers 8 bases. V lost 6 bases to trimming and J lost 6 bases; unmatched junction nucleotides: 15. The CDR3 totals 16 residues. Germline V gives CDR1 MDHEN, CDR2 SYDVKM. The CDR3 nucleotides are TGTGCCAGCAGCCAAGCCAGGGGGCGCGGAGATGCTGAAGCTTTCTTT. It codes for CASSQARGRGDAEAFF.

This clonotype showed up just once. V usage is TRBV12-3 or TRBV12-4 and J usage is TRBJ1-5; the match to TRBD1 covers 10 bases. The CDR3 runs to 17 residues. After removal of 4 bases from V and 1 base from J, the junction contained 7 bases not matched to a gene. The CDR3: CASSSPRDRGSNQPQHF. The CDR3 DNA is TGTGCCAGCAGTTCTCCCCGGGACAGGGGAAGCAATCAGCCCCAGCATTTT.

The J gene is TRBJ2-1, the V gene TRBV6-2 or TRBV6-3; 13 bases map to TRBD2. This CDR3 is built from 20 residues. Germline V CDR1 and CDR2: MNHEY, SVGEGT. J lost 6 bases, V lost 6 bases, and 20 bases had no gene match. CDR3 amino acids: CASSPTLTSGGARIPNEQFF. In DNA, the CDR3 is TGTGCCAGCAGCCCCACCCTTACTAGCGGGGGGGCGAGGATCCCCAATGAGCAGTTCTTC.

This clonotype came up a few times. The chain has TRBV19 and TRBJ2-5, with 8 bases identical to TRBD1. J lost 5 bases, V lost 5 bases, and 7 bases had no gene match. Germline values: CDR1 LNHDA, CDR2 SQIVND (reference sequence). CDR3 size: 14 residues. The CDR3 bases are TGTGCCAGTAGTGTCACAGGGGGTAGTGAGACCCAGTACTTC. As protein: CASSVTGGSETQYF.

This clonotype was detected many times. This sequence joins TRBV7-8 and TRBJ2-2; 8 nucleotides align to TRBD1. V lost 2 bases, J lost 5 bases, and 1 base stayed unmatched. CDR1 and CDR2 (germline): SGHVS, FQNEAQ. The CDR3 spans 14 residues. The chain's CDR3 is CASSLRTGTGELFF. DNA for the CDR3: TGTGCCAGCAGCTTAAGGACAGGGACCGGGGAGCTGTTTTTT.

As regards this clonotype: This sequence may be a read error, since a much larger clone differs from it by one base. Likely a read error: the CDR3 ends without its conserved phenylalanine or tryptophan. CDR3 DNA: TGTGCCAGTGACCCCTCTGGGGCCAACGTCCTGACTTTA. It codes for CASDPSGANVLTL. The genes are TRBV6-6 and TRBJ2-6, with D hard to call. The CDR3 contains 13 residues. V was shortened by 9 bases and J by 0 bases, with 6 bases between the two germline ends. CDR1 and CDR2 from the germline V gene are MNHNY and SVGAGI (reference sequence).

Turning to this clonotype: This may be a read error, as it is one base from a much larger clone. The genes are TRBV6-5 and TRBJ1-3; D possibly corresponds to TRBD1 (5 bases). This CDR3 is built from 13 residues. The V gene's germline CDR1 is MNHEY and CDR2 SVGAGI. CDR3 DNA sequence: TGTGCCAGCAGAGCAGGGCCTGGAACCACCATATATTTT. The encoded protein is CASRAGPGTTIYF.